This TCR beta chain is from a study of shared clonotypes between healthy human individuals. Study-wide background: The cohort had a couple of women and a few men, ages 18 to 49.

From germline, CDR1 is SEHNR and CDR2 FQNEAQ (reference sequence). This CDR3 region has 16 residues. Losses at the gene ends were 4 bases for V and 5 bases for J; bases not matched to a gene: 14. Naive CD8 isolation took CD45RO-negative cells positively selected for CCR7 and excluded terminally differentiated effector memory CD45RA+ cells. All donors were healthy HIV-negative adults lacking recent acute infections or vaccinations. Sequenced by immunoSEQ multiplex PCR; TCRdb stores in-frame clones only, minus some. Of almost 700,000 clones in the sample, just over 90% are singletons; the top ten hold more than 20%.

Specimen: naive CD8+ T cells sorted from blood. V and J are TRBV7-9 and TRBJ2-7; 7 nucleotides match TRBD1. The receptor was isolated from a man younger than 45 in good health. CDR3 sequence (DNA): TGTGCCAGCAGCTCAATCCGTCGACAGGGTGGCGACGAGCAGTACTTC. It specifies CASSSIRRQGGDEQYF.